This passage covers 27 T cell receptor beta chains from one sample sequenced in a study of shared clonotypes between healthy human individuals. Libraries were prepared by immunoSEQ multiplex PCR; TCRdb keeps only in-frame clonotypes and omits some of them. The data show fewer than 600,000 clones, with approximately 79% seen just once and 10% to 15% held by the top ten. The sample taken for sequencing was PBMCs. The receptors come from a woman between 40 and 55 years old in good health. Some clones in this sample may be carry-over from other donors' samples.

The chain employs TRBV7-9 and TRBJ2-1, with TRBD2 as a possible D gene (6 bases). Per the germline V gene, CDR1 is SEHNR and CDR2 is FQNEAQ (reference sequence). Trimming took off 3 bases at V and 1 base at J, with 16 bases between the two ends. The CDR3 covers 17 residues. This chain's CDR3 is CASSFTPGDWSYNEQFF. In DNA form, the CDR3 reads TGTGCCAGCAGCTTTACGCCGGGGGATTGGTCCTACAATGAGCAGTTCTTC.

The chain has TRBV30 and TRBJ1-3; D is uncertain. The germline CDR1 and CDR2 sequences are GTSNPN and SVGIG (reference sequence). Trimming left V 3 bases short and J 3 bases short, with 9 bases between. The CDR3 has 13 amino acids. The CDR3 nucleotides read TGTGCCTGGAGCTCCGGGGTTGGAAACACCATATATTTT. Amino acids: CAWSSGVGNTIYF.

The rearrangement uses TRBV6-5 and TRBJ1-2, with a possible D match to TRBD1 (5 bases). Trimming removed 5 bases from V and 7 bases from J, with 11 bases in between. The germline gives CDR1 MNHEY, CDR2 SVGAGI. CDR3 length equals 12 residues. CDR3 DNA sequence: TGTGCCAGCAGTCCAGGGTATGCTGGCTACACCTTC. This translates into CASSPGYAGYTF.

The J gene is TRBJ2-1, the V gene TRBV5-1, with TRBD2 matching over 9 bases. J was trimmed by 4 bases and V by 2 bases; bases with no gene match: 7. Per the germline V gene, CDR1 is SGHRS and CDR2 is YFSETQ. CDR3 length equals 16 residues. The CDR3 nucleotides are TGCGCCAGCAGCTTAGAACTAGCGGGTGGATACAATGAGCAGTTCTTC. Its translation: CASSLELAGGYNEQFF.

This clone showed up just a few times. Because the CDR3's place on the DNA is in doubt, the DNA is left out and the CDR3 is given as listed by TCRdb. J is TRBJ1-5 and V is TRBV5-4; the table's D call, TRBD1, has no DNA check behind it. CDR1 SGHNT and CDR2 YYREEE come from the germline V gene (reference sequence). The CDR3 sequence runs 13 residues, both termini included. CDR3 loop: CASSLAGESPSIF.

The V call is TRBV28, the J call TRBJ2-1, with D perhaps TRBD2 (6 bases). V dropped 7 bases and J dropped 5 bases, with 15 bases sitting between them. CDR1 MDHEN and CDR2 SYDVKM come from the germline V gene. The CDR3 length is 14 residues. The CDR3 DNA sequence: TGTGCCAGCACCCTGAGACTAGAAAACAATGAGCAGTTCTTC. This translates into CASTLRLENNEQFF.

This clone came up once. The sample has other DNA sequences that encode this CDR3 too. This chain uses TRBV6-5 with TRBJ2-3; D gene uncertain. There are 13 residues in the CDR3. V was pared by 2 bases and J by 2 bases, with 5 bases between. The germline V gene encodes CDR1 MNHEY and CDR2 SVGAGI. In DNA, the CDR3 is TGTGCCAGCAGTTACGTCCACACAGATACGCAGTATTTT. This sequence encodes CASSYVHTDTQYF.

The J gene is TRBJ2-3, the V gene TRBV25-1; a weak D match, TRBD1 (5 bases). V dropped 0 bases and J dropped 5 bases, with 12 bases sitting between them. The CDR3 is made up of 15 amino acids. Germline V lookup: CDR1 MGHDK, CDR2 SYGVNS. The CDR3 region has the DNA TGTGCCAGCAGTGAATATGGGGCGCAGGGAGATACGCAGTATTTT. It encodes CASSEYGAQGDTQYF.

This clone was seen a handful of times. The DNA of the CDR3 is TGTGCCAGCAGCTTATACGCTCGCTCCTACAATGAGCAGTTCTTC. Amino acid sequence: CASSLYARSYNEQFF. The chain uses TRBV7-2 and TRBJ2-1, with unresolved D. Germline assignment: CDR1 SGHTA and CDR2 FQGNSA. V dropped 2 bases and J dropped 0 bases, with 8 bases sitting between them. This CDR3 has 15 amino acids.

The chain combines TRBV5-1 with TRBJ1-3, with 8 bases that match TRBD1. Trimming took 2 bases from V and 4 from J; bases not matched to a gene: 5. This CDR3 is built from 15 residues. Looked up from germline, CDR1 is SGHRS and CDR2 is YFSETQ. In nucleotides, the CDR3 is TGCGCCAGCAGCTTAGGCCGGACAGGGGGAAACACCATATATTTT. This sequence encodes CASSLGRTGGNTIYF.

The genes are TRBV14 and TRBJ2-5; D tentatively fits TRBD1 or TRBD2 (5 bases each). With 1 base removed from V and 2 bases from J, the gap between germline ends came to 11 bases. Germline CDR1 SGHDN, CDR2 FVKESK. CDR3 length: 15 residues. The CDR3 bases are TGTGCCAGCAGCCAAGGCCGCAGGGAGCAAGAGACCCAGTACTTC. It specifies CASSQGRREQETQYF.

This clone showed up just once. V is TRBV18 and J is TRBJ2-7, with D unclear. This CDR3 spans 11 amino acids. Trimming took 4 bases from V and 0 from J, leaving 1 base between them. In germline, CDR1 is KGHSH, CDR2 LQKENI. CDR3 DNA sequence: TGTGCCAGCTCACTCTCCTACGAGCAGTACTTC. It encodes CASSLSYEQYF.

The chain is built from TRBV9 and TRBJ1-2; 9 bases are shared with TRBD1. CDR1 is SGDLS and CDR2 is YYNGEE in the germline V gene. The CDR3 has 14 amino acids. Unmatched junction bases numbered 8, after V lost 3 bases and J lost 8 bases. The CDR3 coding sequence is TGTGCCAGCAGCGGGGGACAGGGTTGGCAGGGCTACACCTTC. Protein sequence: CASSGGQGWQGYTF.

On this clone itself: A far larger clone lies a single base away; this is likely a read error. CDR3 DNA sequence: TGCGCCAGCAGCTTAGGGACAGGGGGCACTGAAGCTTTCTTT. Protein sequence: CASSLGTGGTEAFF. The chain couples TRBV5-1 to TRBJ1-1; 11 positions match TRBD1. CDR1 SGHRS and CDR2 YFSETQ come from the germline V gene. V shed 2 bases and J 4 bases; nucleotides not matched to a gene: 1. CDR3 size: 14 residues.

The chain links TRBV10-3 to TRBJ2-7; D might be TRBD1 (6 bases). From germline, CDR1 is ENHRY and CDR2 SYGVKD. This CDR3 has 16 residues. Trimming left V 2 bases short and J 0 bases short, with 14 bases between. In nucleotides, the CDR3 is TGTGCCATCAGTGAGGGGGGCGATAAGGGCTCCTACGAGCAGTACTTC. Its translation is CAISEGGDKGSYEQYF.

For the CDR3, the DNA is TGTGCCAGCAGCTTAGTAGGGGGGGGCAATTACAATGAGCAGTTCTTC. Its protein is CASSLVGGGNYNEQFF. V and J are TRBV7-2 and TRBJ2-1, with D possibly matching TRBD2 (7 bases). The CDR3 is 16 amino acids. V lost 1 base to trimming and J lost 4 bases, with 14 bases between them. CDR1 and CDR2 from the germline V gene are SGHTA and FQGNSA. The entire variable domain, with the rest obtained from reference TRBV7-2 and TRBJ2-1, is as follows: GAGVSQSPSNKVTEKGKDVELRCDPISGHTALYWYRQSLGQGLEFLIYFQGNSAPDKSGLPSDRFSAERTGGSVSTLTIQRTQQEDSAVYLCASSLVGGGNYNEQFFGPGTRLTVL.

This clone showed up just once. The CDR3 sequence: CASSFQGVRETQYF. CDR3 DNA: TGTGCCAGCAGCTTCCAGGGCGTTCGAGAGACCCAGTACTTC. The chain employs TRBV7-9 and TRBJ2-5, with D perhaps TRBD1 (5 bases). Germline lookup yields CDR1 SEHNR and CDR2 FQNEAQ (reference sequence). V dropped 3 bases and J dropped 4 bases, with 12 bases sitting between them. This CDR3 comprises 14 residues.

This chain uses TRBV27 with TRBJ2-5; TRBD1 or TRBD2 may be the D gene (5 bases each). Trimming shortened V by 5 bases and J by 7 bases, and 23 bases separated the two germline ends. The CDR3 consists of 16 residues. CDR1 is MNHEY, CDR2 SMNVEV, per germline (reference sequence). CDR3 coding DNA: TGTGCCAGCAGTCCCCAATGGGACCATGAAAGAGGGACCCAGTACTTC. Protein product: CASSPQWDHERGTQYF.

The rearrangement uses TRBV7-8 and TRBJ2-7, with TRBD2 matching 9 bases. The germline V gene has CDR1 SGHVS and CDR2 FQNEAQ. The CDR3 sequence is 15 residues long. J lost 7 bases, V lost 3 bases, and 10 bases had no gene match. This CDR3 reads CASSFGGRALREQYF. CDR3 coding DNA: TGTGCCAGCAGCTTTGGCGGGAGGGCCCTCAGGGAGCAGTACTTC.

J is TRBJ1-5 and V is TRBV28; D gene ambiguous. Trimming removed 5 bases at V and 0 bases at J, with 8 bases between. There are 14 residues in the CDR3. Per germline, CDR1 MDHEN and CDR2 SYDVKM. CDR3 sequence (DNA): TGTGCCAGCAGTGGACTGAATAGCAATCAGCCCCAGCATTTT. Residues: CASSGLNSNQPQHF.

The chain has TRBV6-1 and TRBJ1-3; D unresolved. The germline V gene encodes CDR1 MNHNS and CDR2 SASEGT. The length of the CDR3 is 14 residues. Between the trimmed V and J ends, which lost 7 bases and 0 bases, there was a span of 10 bases. The CDR3 region is CASNKVYSGNTIYF. The DNA of the CDR3 is TGTGCCAGCAACAAGGTGTACTCTGGAAACACCATATATTTT.

The genes are TRBV7-2 and TRBJ2-7; maybe TRBD2 (6 bases). The germline gives CDR1 SGHTA, CDR2 FQGNSA. The V gene lost 1 base and the J gene lost 1 base, with 11 bases spanning the gap. The CDR3 runs to 15 residues. The CDR3 bases are TGTGCCAGCAGCTTAGTCGTGGGAGGTTCCTACGAGCAGTACTTC. Translation: CASSLVVGGSYEQYF.

The chain combines TRBV5-1 with TRBJ1-3; D uncertain. The CDR3 sequence is 15 residues long. CDR1 and CDR2 from the germline V gene are SGHRS and YFSETQ. V was shortened by 0 bases and J by 2 bases, with 9 bases between the two germline ends. This CDR3 reads CASSLAEFTGNTIYF. Here the CDR3 DNA reads TGCGCCAGCAGCTTGGCCGAGTTTACTGGAAACACCATATATTTT.

This chain joins TRBV5-4 and TRBJ2-7, with TRBD1 matching 9 bases. Germline V CDR1 and CDR2: SGHNT, YYREEE (reference sequence). The CDR3 spans 14 residues. The J segment lost 5 bases and the V segment lost 0 bases, leaving 3 bases of the junction unmatched. The CDR3 DNA sequence: TGTGCCAGCAGCTTGGGGGACAGGGTTGACGAGCAGTACTTC. Protein product: CASSLGDRVDEQYF.

The genes are TRBV7-3 and TRBJ2-2, with D uncertain. CDR3 length: 14 residues. Germline V gene sequence: CDR1 SGHTA, CDR2 FQGTGA. The germline V and J ends were trimmed by 2 bases and 6 bases, with 10 bases remaining between them. In nucleotides, the CDR3 is TGTGCCAGCAGCTTAGGCAGAAATGCCGGGGAGCTGTTTTTT. Amino acids: CASSLGRNAGELFF.

V and J are TRBV18 and TRBJ1-2, with TRBD1 as a possible D gene (5 bases). Germline CDR1 and CDR2: KGHSH and LQKENI. V lost 3 bases, J lost 8 bases, and 22 bases lay in between. This CDR3 is built from 16 residues. The CDR3 DNA reads as TGTGCCAGCTCACCCCAAGTAATGGACACGGGGCTCGGCTACACCTTC. This encodes CASSPQVMDTGLGYTF.

The rearrangement joins TRBV4-1 to TRBJ1-2; 7 nucleotides align to TRBD1. With 4 bases clipped from V and 3 bases from J, the junction kept 11 bases outside the gene matches. Germline CDR1 and CDR2: MGHRA and YSYEKL. The CDR3 has 16 residues. CDR3 nucleotides: TGCGCCAGCAGCCCGCGGGACAGCCTTGGGGACTATGGCTACACCTTC. The encoded protein is CASSPRDSLGDYGYTF.